The next 9 T cell receptor beta chains were all read from a single sample in a study of blood T cell repertoires in COVID-19. Generated by immunoSEQ multiplex PCR, the TCRdb table keeps only in-frame clones and is missing some. The sample holds a few hundred thousand clones, approximately 84% seen once. The sequencing input was peripheral blood. The receptors come from a man between 45 and 60 years old who had recovered from COVID-19.

The chain has TRBV19 and TRBJ2-3; TRBD2 matches at 10 bases. Germline CDR1 LNHDA, CDR2 SQIVND (reference sequence). This CDR3 has 15 residues. V trimming: 0 bases; J trimming: 7 bases; junction bases outside the gene matches: 4. The CDR3 DNA sequence: TGTGCCAGTAGTATAGAGAAGCGGGAGGGCTATACGCAGTATTTT. Its translation: CASSIEKREGYTQYF.

This clone was observed a handful of times. This chain uses TRBV6-4 with TRBJ2-2; 8 bases align to TRBD1. Germline assignment: CDR1 MRHNA and CDR2 SNTAGT. With V trimmed by 8 bases and J by 6 bases, 5 bases remained unmatched. This CDR3 spans 13 amino acids. Here the CDR3 DNA reads TGTGCCAGCGGGACAGGAGATCCCGGGGAGCTGTTTTTT. It yields the protein CASGTGDPGELFF.

The chain carries TRBV28 and TRBJ2-1; D is uncertain. Germline loops: CDR1 MDHEN, CDR2 SYDVKM. CDR3 length: 14 amino acids. V was shortened by 6 bases and J by 5 bases, with 14 bases between the two germline ends. The CDR3 bases are TGTGCCAGCAGGTACACCTCAACTAACAATGAGCAGTTCTTC. Its translation is CASRYTSTNNEQFF.

The chain employs TRBV5-1 and TRBJ2-7, with a weak D call TRBD2 (6 bases). This CDR3 contains 15 residues. Deletions cut 4 bases from V and 2 bases from J, with 16 bases between. The germline V gene has CDR1 SGHRS and CDR2 YFSETQ. The CDR3 sequence is CASSPGGEMTYEQYF. The CDR3 nucleotides read TGCGCCAGCAGCCCAGGAGGGGAAATGACCTACGAGCAGTACTTC.

The chain recombines TRBV9 with TRBJ2-3, with D perhaps matching TRBD2 (6 bases). Deletions cut 2 bases from V and 2 bases from J, with 12 bases between. Germline V gene lookup returns CDR1 SGDLS and CDR2 YYNGEE. The CDR3 runs to 15 residues. The CDR3 DNA follows: TGTGCCAGCAGCGTCGGTAGCGGACTCACAGATACGCAGTATTTT. Its protein product is CASSVGSGLTDTQYF.

The gene calls are TRBV7-2 and TRBJ2-3; D is unresolved. Germline values: CDR1 SGHTA, CDR2 FQGNSA. Trimming removed 4 bases at V and 0 bases at J, with 8 bases between. The CDR3 length is 14 residues. As DNA, the CDR3 is TGTGCCAGCAGCTCCGTTTCCAGCACAGATACGCAGTATTTT. It yields the protein CASSSVSSTDTQYF.

This clone was observed a single time. The genes are TRBV10-1 and TRBJ2-7; 7 bases are a match to TRBD1. The CDR3 runs to 20 residues. CDR1 is WNHNN and CDR2 is SYGVQD in the germline V gene (reference sequence). J was trimmed by 3 bases and V by 2 bases; bases with no gene match: 22. Written as DNA, the CDR3 is TGCGCCAGCAGTGAGCCGCTTGACAGGGATCGGATGAGGATCCTCTACGAGCAGTACTTC. Its protein is CASSEPLDRDRMRILYEQYF.

This sequence joins TRBV5-1 and TRBJ2-2, with 7 bases fitting TRBD2. CDR1 is SGHRS and CDR2 is YFSETQ in the germline V gene. The ends lost 0 bases at V and 6 bases at J; junction bases unmatched: 5. There are 15 residues in the CDR3. CDR3 DNA sequence: TGCGCCAGCAGCTTGGGGGCGGGAGTCGCCGGGGAGCTGTTTTTT. Translating gives CASSLGAGVAGELFF. Drawing the rest from reference TRBV5-1 and TRBJ2-2, the complete variable domain is KAGVTQTPRYLIKTRGQQVTLSCSPISGHRSVSWYQQTPGQGLQFLFEYFSETQRNKGNFPGRFSGRQFSNSRSEMNVSTLELGDSALYLCASSLGAGVAGELFFGEGSRLTVL.

The V gene is TRBV6-6, the J gene TRBJ1-1, with D unclear. V was clipped by 0 bases and J by 3 bases, with 14 bases between them. The V gene's germline CDR1 is MNHNY and CDR2 SVGAGI (reference sequence). This CDR3 has 16 amino acids. CDR3 loop: CASSYSKQLGDTEAFF. The CDR3 coding sequence is TGTGCCAGCAGTTACTCGAAACAGCTCGGGGACACTGAAGCTTTCTTT.